This TCR beta chain was captured by sequencing in a study of early T cells in non-severe SARS-CoV-2 infection. On the study more broadly: Chains stayed unpaired after sequencing of bulk RNA from unsorted whole blood.

Germline V gene data show CDR1 as PRHDT and CDR2 as FYEKMQ (reference sequence). V lost 5 bases to trimming and J lost 2 bases, with 10 bases between them. The CDR3 has 13 amino acids. This clonotype was counted a few times. Its antigen remains unknown. MiXCR, applied by TCRdb to the 5' RACE reads, yields one record per CDR3 protein. In the table there are 60,000 to 75,000 distinct CDR3 sequences, 11% of which are singletons. Whole-study findings and limits: A preference for anti-spike CD8 responses marked VDJdb matching, which missed private and CD4 specificities.

This TCR was sampled from an adult who was a healthcare worker with PCR-confirmed SARS-CoV-2 infection or an uninfected control (not recorded which). The V call is TRBV13, the J call TRBJ2-7; D gene ambiguous. This specimen consisted of whole blood, obtained at baseline. CDR3 protein: CASSPTATYEQYF. DNA of the CDR3: TGTGCCAGCAGCCCTACAGCTACCTACGAGCAGTACTTC.